This record concerns one T cell receptor (beta chain) sequence. The sample comes from a study of blood T cell repertoires in COVID-19. About the research overall: Whether acute or convalescent, the COVID-19 samples came from the United States, Italy and Spain. PBMCs, B-cell-depleted T cells, or T cells provided the cDNA or gDNA that made up the material.

Study processing details: Researchers report that nucleated cell counts were estimated from reference gene primer amplification. TCRdb's table, derived via immunoSEQ multiplex PCR, lists solely in-frame clones and lacks some. V, J and clone size derive from that table, while D and trimming were established from the DNA sequence. The table lists roughly 42,000 clones, approximately 81% of them singletons. V was clipped by 6 bases and J by 2 bases; unmatched bases: 0. Germline V gene lookup returns CDR1 ENHRY and CDR2 SYGVKD. There are 13 residues in the CDR3. The gene calls are TRBV10-3 and TRBJ2-5; TRBD2 aligns across 10 bases. The TCR sequence derives from a woman in her 70s in a cohort sampled during active COVID-19. Source material: peripheral blood. In nucleotides, the CDR3 is TGTGCCATCAGACTAGCGGGGCAAGAGACCCAGTACTTC. Translated, it gives CAIRLAGQETQYF.